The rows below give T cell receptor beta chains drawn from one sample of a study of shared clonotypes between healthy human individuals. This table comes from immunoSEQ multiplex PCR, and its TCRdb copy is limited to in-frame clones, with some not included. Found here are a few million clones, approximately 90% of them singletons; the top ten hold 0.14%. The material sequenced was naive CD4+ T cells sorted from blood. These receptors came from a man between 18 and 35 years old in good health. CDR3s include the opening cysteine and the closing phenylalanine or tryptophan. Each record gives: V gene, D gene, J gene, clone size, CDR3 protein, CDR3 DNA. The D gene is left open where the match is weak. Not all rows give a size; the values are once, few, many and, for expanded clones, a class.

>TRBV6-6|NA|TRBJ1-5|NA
CASSYLARTSNQPQHF
TGTGCCAGCAGTTACCTTGCCAGGACTAGCAATCAGCCCCAGCATTTT
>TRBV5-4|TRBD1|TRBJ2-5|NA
CASSLQPGQQETQYF
TGTGCCAGCAGCCTACAGCCGGGACAGCAAGAGACCCAGTACTTC
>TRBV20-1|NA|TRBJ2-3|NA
CSARLTDTQYF
TGCAGTGCTAGACTCACAGATACGCAGTATTTT
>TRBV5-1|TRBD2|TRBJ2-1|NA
CASSLDTSGRADNEQFF
TGCGCCAGCAGCTTGGATACTAGCGGGAGGGCCGACAATGAGCAGTTCTTC
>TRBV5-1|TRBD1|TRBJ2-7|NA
CASSLAGPGQGDEQYF
TGCGCCAGCAGCTTGGCGGGACCGGGACAGGGTGACGAGCAGTACTTC
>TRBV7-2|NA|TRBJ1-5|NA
CASSQEQGRTQPQHF
TGTGCCAGCAGCCAAGAACAGGGAAGAACTCAGCCCCAGCATTTT
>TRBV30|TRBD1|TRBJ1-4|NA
CAGSGQGAEKLFF
TGTGCCGGCTCCGGACAGGGGGCGGAAAAACTGTTTTTT
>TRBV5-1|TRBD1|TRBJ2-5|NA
CASGRTGTGGEETQYF
TGCGCCAGCGGCCGTACCGGGACAGGGGGCGAAGAGACCCAGTACTTC
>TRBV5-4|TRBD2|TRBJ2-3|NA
CASSLYVGGYTDTQYF
TGTGCCAGCAGCTTGTACGTGGGAGGGTACACAGATACGCAGTATTTT
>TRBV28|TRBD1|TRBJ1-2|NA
CASRPPGQGARGYTF
TGTGCCAGCAGGCCCCCGGGACAGGGGGCGCGGGGCTACACCTTC
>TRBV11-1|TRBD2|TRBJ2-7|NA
CASSRLAGAAYEQYF
TGTGCCAGCAGCCGACTAGCGGGGGCGGCCTACGAGCAGTACTTC
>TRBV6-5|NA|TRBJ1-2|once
CASSYSAGTVYGYTF
TGTGCCAGCAGTTACTCGGCGGGGACCGTTTATGGCTACACCTTC
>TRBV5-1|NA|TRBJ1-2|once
CASSLELGTGGYTF
TGCGCCAGCAGCTTGGAGTTGGGGACCGGGGGCTACACCTTC
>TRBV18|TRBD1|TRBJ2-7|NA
CASSPYQGDSYEQYF
TGTGCCAGCTCACCGTACCAGGGGGATTCCTACGAGCAGTACTTC
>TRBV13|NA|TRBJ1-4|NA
CASSLRQAGREKLFF
TGTGCCAGCAGCTTACGGCAGGCCGGTCGTGAAAAACTGTTTTTT
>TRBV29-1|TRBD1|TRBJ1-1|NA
CSGRPQGAMTEAFF
TGCAGCGGACGGCCCCAGGGGGCGATGACTGAAGCTTTCTTT
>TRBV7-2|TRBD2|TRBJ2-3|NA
CASSLVGQRGILSTDTQYF
TGTGCCAGCAGCTTAGTTGGCCAGCGGGGGATTCTAAGCACAGATACGCAGTATTTT
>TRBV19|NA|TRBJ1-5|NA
CASSIQGSWRSNQPQHF
TGTGCCAGTAGTATCCAAGGGAGTTGGAGAAGCAATCAGCCCCAGCATTTT
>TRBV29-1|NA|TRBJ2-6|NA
CSASRVIGSGANVLTF
TGCAGCGCCTCCAGGGTGATAGGCTCTGGGGCCAACGTCCTGACTTTC
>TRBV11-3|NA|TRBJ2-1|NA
CASSSDLRGEQFF
TGTGCCAGCAGCTCGGACCTCCGAGGTGAGCAGTTCTTC
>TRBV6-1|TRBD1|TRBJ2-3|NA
CASSARTGGITDTQYF
TGTGCCAGCAGTGCCCGGACAGGGGGTATCACAGATACGCAGTATTTT
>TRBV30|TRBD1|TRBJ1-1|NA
CAWNRDRGVYTEAFF
TGTGCCTGGAATCGCGACAGGGGGGTATACACTGAAGCTTTCTTT
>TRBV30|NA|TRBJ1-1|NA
CAWGRRGAGKVGFF
TGTGCCTGGGGACGCCGTGGGGCCGGCAAGGTCGGTTTCTTT
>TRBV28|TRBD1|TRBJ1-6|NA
CASSGTGLDNSPLHF
TGTGCCAGCAGTGGGACAGGGTTAGATAATTCACCCCTCCACTTT
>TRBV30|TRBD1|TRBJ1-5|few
CAWSRTGGSNQPQHF
TGTGCCTGGAGTAGGACAGGAGGTAGCAATCAGCCCCAGCATTTT
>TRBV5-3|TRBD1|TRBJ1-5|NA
CARSLPSDRTSNQPQHF
TGTGCCAGAAGCTTGCCGTCGGACAGGACCAGCAATCAGCCCCAGCATTTT
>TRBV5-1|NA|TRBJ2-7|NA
CASSLTGPYEQYF
TGCGCCAGCAGCTTGACGGGCCCCTACGAGCAGTACTTC
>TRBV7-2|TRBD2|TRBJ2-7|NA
CASSTSGGPSYEQYF
TGTGCCAGCAGCACCAGCGGGGGGCCATCCTACGAGCAGTACTTC
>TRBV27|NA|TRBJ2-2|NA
CASSFLGGSNTGELFF
TGTGCCAGCAGTTTCTTGGGGGGCTCGAACACCGGGGAGCTGTTTTTT
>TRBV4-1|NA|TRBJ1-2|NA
CASSEEGTLNYGYTF
TGCGCCAGCAGCGAGGAAGGGACACTGAACTATGGCTACACCTTC
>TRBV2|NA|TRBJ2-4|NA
CASSATDTSFMAKNIQYF
TGTGCCAGCAGTGCGACGGATACCTCTTTCATGGCCAAAAACATTCAGTACTTC
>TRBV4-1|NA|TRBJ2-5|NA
CASSQDGAGPQETQYF
TGCGCCAGCAGCCAAGATGGGGCTGGGCCGCAAGAGACCCAGTACTTC
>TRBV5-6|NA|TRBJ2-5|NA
CASSLGQGYQETQYF
TGTGCCAGCAGCTTGGGACAAGGATACCAAGAGACCCAGTACTTC
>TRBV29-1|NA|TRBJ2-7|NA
CSVVEVSGPYEQYF
TGCAGCGTTGTAGAGGTTTCAGGACCCTACGAGCAGTACTTC
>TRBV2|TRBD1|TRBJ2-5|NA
CASGFAVPGTGHQETQYF
TGTGCCAGCGGTTTTGCTGTTCCCGGGACAGGGCACCAAGAGACCCAGTACTTC
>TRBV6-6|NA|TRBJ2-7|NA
CASRLESWDASYEQYF
TGTGCCAGCCGCCTAGAAAGTTGGGACGCCTCCTACGAGCAGTACTTC
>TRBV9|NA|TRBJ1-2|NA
CASSRKRRGSYGYTF
TGTGCCAGCAGTCGTAAGCGTCGGGGATCGTATGGCTACACCTTC
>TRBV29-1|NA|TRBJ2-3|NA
CSVAAADTQYF
TGCAGCGTTGCGGCGGCGGATACGCAGTATTTT
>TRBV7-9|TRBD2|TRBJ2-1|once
CASSPWTSGRVGEQFF
TGTGCCAGCAGCCCATGGACTAGCGGGAGGGTAGGAGAGCAGTTCTTC
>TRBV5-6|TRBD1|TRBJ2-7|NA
CASSSRTGSSEQYF
TGTGCCAGCAGCTCGAGGACAGGGTCGAGTGAGCAGTACTTC
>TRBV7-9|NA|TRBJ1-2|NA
CASSSPAGLYGYTF
TGTGCCAGCAGCTCTCCCGCAGGACTCTATGGCTACACCTTC
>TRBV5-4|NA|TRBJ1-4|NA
CASSSGPPNEKLFF
TGTGCCAGCAGCTCCGGGCCTCCTAATGAAAAACTGTTTTTT
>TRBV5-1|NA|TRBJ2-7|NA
CASSLGAGVPSEQYF
TGCGCCAGCAGCTTGGGGGCCGGGGTTCCAAGCGAGCAGTACTTC
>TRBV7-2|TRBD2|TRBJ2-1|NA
CASSLSSGLGNEQFF
TGTGCCAGCAGTCTTTCTAGCGGGTTGGGTAATGAGCAGTTCTTC
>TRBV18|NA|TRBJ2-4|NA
CASSPTGHEAIQYF
TGTGCCAGCTCACCGACAGGTCATGAGGCTATTCAGTACTTC
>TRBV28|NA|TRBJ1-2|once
CASSGVNYGYTF
TGTGCCAGCAGTGGGGTTAACTATGGCTACACCTTC
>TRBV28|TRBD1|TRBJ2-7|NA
CASRRRDRVIEQYF
TGTGCCAGCAGACGACGGGACAGGGTCATCGAGCAGTACTTC
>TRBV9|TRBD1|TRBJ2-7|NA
CASSADTGGWDEQYF
TGTGCCAGCAGCGCAGATACAGGGGGCTGGGACGAGCAGTACTTC
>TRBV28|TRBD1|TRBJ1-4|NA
CASSLLTGVNEKLFF
TGTGCCAGCAGTTTACTGACAGGGGTAAACGAAAAACTGTTTTTT
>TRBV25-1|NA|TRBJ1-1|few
CASSDTGMNTEAFF
TGTGCCAGCAGTGATACGGGGATGAACACTGAAGCTTTCTTT